This is a list of T cell receptor beta chains from one sample in a study of blood T cell repertoires in COVID-19. Sequenced by immunoSEQ multiplex PCR; TCRdb stores in-frame clones only, minus some. The sample lists about half a million clones; around 85% were seen once. The source material was PBMCs or T cells enriched from blood (not recorded which). Receptors were obtained from a woman aged 55 to 70 who had recovered from COVID-19. Each CDR3 is given with its conserved first and last residue. A D gene is named only where the DNA matches it firmly. Only part of the rows carry a size: once, few, many, or a class if the clone is expanded.

TRBV24-1,NA,20,TRBJ1-4,NA,TGTGCCACCAGTGATTTGCCCTATAAACAGTCGATTCGTGCCAATGAAAAACTGTTTTTT,CATSDLPYKQSIRANEKLFF
TRBV7-6,NA,14,TRBJ2-7,few,TGTGCCAGCAGCTTAGGAGGAGTCTCCTACGAGCAGTACTTC,CASSLGGVSYEQYF
TRBV7-2,NA,13,TRBJ1-5,NA,TGTGCCAGCAGCTTAGAGGGGGGGCCGCCCCAGCATTTT,CASSLEGGPPQHF
TRBV5-1,TRBD2,17,TRBJ2-3,NA,TGCGCCAGCAGCTTGGTGGGGACTAGCGGGCCCACAGATACGCAGTATTTT,CASSLVGTSGPTDTQYF
TRBV7-9,NA,17,TRBJ1-6,NA,TGTGCCAGCAGCTTACTCACCCCGCCAGGTGTGAATTCACCCCTCCACTTT,CASSLLTPPGVNSPLHF
TRBV7-2,NA,15,TRBJ1-2,NA,TGTGCCAGCAGCAAAAGTCGGGGGGCACCCTATGGCTACACCTTC,CASSKSRGAPYGYTF
TRBV5-1,TRBD1,16,TRBJ2-1,once,TGCGCCAGCAGCTCACAGGGGGTCGGCGGAGGCAATGAGCAGTTCTTC,CASSSQGVGGGNEQFF
TRBV7-8,NA,15,TRBJ1-1,NA,TGTGCCAGCAGCTCGAGACAGGTGTTAGGCGCTGAAGCTTTCTTT,CASSSRQVLGAEAFF
TRBV30,NA,14,TRBJ1-6,many,TGTGCCTGGAGTGAAACAGGGAGCAAGTCACCCCTCCACTTT,CAWSETGSKSPLHF
TRBV14,NA,15,TRBJ2-2,NA,TGTGCCAGCAGCCAAGGCCCAGGGATTATCGGGGAGCTGTTTTTT,CASSQGPGIIGELFF
TRBV24-1,TRBD1,13,TRBJ1-2,NA,TGTGCCACCAGTGCCGGGACAGGGGCTGGCTACACCTTC,CATSAGTGAGYTF
TRBV7-2,TRBD2,17,TRBJ2-3,NA,TGTGCCAGCAGCTCCCACGGGGGGGCCGTAGTCACAGATACGCAGTATTTT,CASSSHGGAVVTDTQYF
TRBV19,NA,14,TRBJ2-3,NA,TGTGCCAGTAGTATAGGGGACACCACAGATACGCAGTATTTT,CASSIGDTTDTQYF
TRBV2,TRBD1,15,TRBJ2-1,NA,TGTGCCAGCACCGAGGGACAGGGGCGAGTCAATGAGCAGTTCTTC,CASTEGQGRVNEQFF
TRBV29-1,TRBD1,13,TRBJ1-2,NA,TGCAGCGTTGGGACAGGGGGCGGCTATGGCTACACCTTC,CSVGTGGGYGYTF
TRBV6-5,TRBD1,16,TRBJ1-1,NA,TGTGCCAGCAGTTACCCCCCCGACAGGGGCGGGAGTGAAGCTTTCTTT,CASSYPPDRGGSEAFF
TRBV5-1,NA,15,TRBJ1-3,NA,TGCGCCAGCAGCCCTGGGGCCTTCTCTGGAAACACCATATATTTT,CASSPGAFSGNTIYF
TRBV12-5,NA,17,TRBJ2-1,NA,TGTGCTAGTGGTTTGGTAGGATGGGGCGGAGAAATTCCTAGGCGGTTCTTC,CASGLVGWGGEIPRRFF
TRBV30,NA,15,TRBJ2-1,NA,TGTGCCTGGAGTGTACGGGGTAGATCCTACAATGAGCAGTTCTTC,CAWSVRGRSYNEQFF
TRBV28,NA,12,TRBJ1-5,NA,TGTGCCAGCAGTTCCACGGGTCAGCCCCAGCATTTT,CASSSTGQPQHF
TRBV20-1,NA,11,TRBJ1-2,NA,TGCAGTGCTAGGTCGGAGGATGGCTACACCTTC,CSARSEDGYTF
TRBV19,TRBD1,14,TRBJ1-2,few,TGTGCCAGTAGTATTGGGACAGGGAGTAATGGCTACACCTTC,CASSIGTGSNGYTF
TRBV4-1,TRBD1,14,TRBJ1-2,NA,TGCGCCAGCAGCCAAGACGGACAGGGCCGGGGCTACACCTTC,CASSQDGQGRGYTF
TRBV18,TRBD1,13,TRBJ1-2,NA,TGTGCCAGCTCACCACCTCCAGGGGGTGGCTACACCTTC,CASSPPPGGGYTF
TRBV7-9,NA,14,TRBJ2-2,NA,TGTGCCAGCAGCTCTCGGGGGAACACCGGGGAGCTGTTTTTT,CASSSRGNTGELFF
TRBV29-1,NA,11,TRBJ1-1,NA,TGCAGCGATTTAAGTAGCACTGAAGCTTTCTTT,CSDLSSTEAFF
TRBV7-2,NA,13,TRBJ1-1,NA,TGTGCCAGCAGCTTAGCTATGAACACTGAAGCTTTCTTT,CASSLAMNTEAFF
TRBV19,NA,15,TRBJ2-1,NA,TGTGCCAGTAGTATCTCAGCGTACTCCTACAATGAGCAGTTCTTC,CASSISAYSYNEQFF